This T cell receptor beta chain is from a study of shared clonotypes between healthy human individuals. Here immunoSEQ multiplex PCR was the method, and the copy in TCRdb shows in-frame clones only, minus some. This sample yields fewer than 600,000 clones, of which less than 85% are seen a single time; 10% to 15% belongs to the top ten. The ends were cut back, 8 bases at V and 3 bases at J, with 13 bases in the middle. Germline CDR1 reads MDHEN; CDR2 reads SYDVKM. This CDR3 has 13 residues. Unsorted samples, those not sorted, used about 90 million PBMCs for genomic DNA. This clonotype was obtained from a woman in her thirties or forties in good health. Some clones in this sample may be carry-over from other donors' samples. This chain connects TRBV28 to TRBJ1-2; the D gene is possibly TRBD1 (6 bases). Sequenced material: PBMCs. Written as DNA, the CDR3 is TGTGCCAGCGAGGGGGACCGACACTATGGCTACACCTTC. Protein: CASEGDRHYGYTF.